A single sample is the source of the 17 T cell receptor beta chains below, sequenced in a study of T cell changes during pregnancy in multiple sclerosis. Using immunoSEQ multiplex PCR, the repertoire was profiled, and TCRdb retains in-frame clones only, with some absent. Seen here are some 60,000 clones, 80% to 95% observed once, and the top ten hold 3% to 4%. The sequences come from peripheral blood, collected after pregnancy. Receptor source: a female donor in good health, enrolled as a control in a pregnancy study.

The genes are TRBV29-1 and TRBJ2-3; 8 bases line up with TRBD2. The germline V gene has CDR1 SQVTM and CDR2 ANQGSEA. Trimming took 6 bases from V and 0 from J; bases not matched to a gene: 11. This CDR3 contains 16 residues. CDR3 protein: CSVPLESSGSTDTQYF. The CDR3 DNA follows: TGCAGCGTCCCCCTAGAATCTAGCGGGAGCACAGATACGCAGTATTTT.

This clone was detected once. The rearrangement joins TRBV5-6 to TRBJ1-1; D gene ambiguous. The ends were cut back, 1 base at V and 3 bases at J, with 7 bases in the middle. The CDR3 length is 13 residues. Germline assignment: CDR1 SGHDT and CDR2 YYEEEE. DNA for the CDR3: TGTGCCAGCAGCTTGAACAGCTACACTGAAGCTTTCTTT. It specifies CASSLNSYTEAFF.

The rearrangement links TRBV2 to TRBJ2-3; D might be TRBD1 (6 bases). The CDR3 is made up of 11 amino acids. Germline V CDR1 and CDR2: SNHLY, FYNNEI. Trimming took off 7 bases at V and 5 bases at J, with 7 bases between the two ends. The CDR3 sequence: CASKGVDTQYF. The CDR3 nucleotides read TGTGCCAGCAAGGGGGTAGATACGCAGTATTTT.

The genes are TRBV6-5 and TRBJ1-2; D is undetermined. V was shortened by 8 bases and J by 1 base, with 17 bases between the two germline ends. The CDR3 has 15 residues. CDR1 is MNHEY, CDR2 SVGAGI, per germline. This CDR3 reads CASHKSGQINYGYTF. The CDR3 nucleotides are TGTGCCAGCCACAAATCGGGTCAGATTAACTATGGCTACACCTTC.

This chain joins TRBV5-1 and TRBJ1-1; 9 bases line up with TRBD1. V lost 1 base, J lost 4 bases, and 5 bases stayed unmatched. The CDR3 length is 15 residues. CDR1 and CDR2 (germline): SGHRS, YFSETQ. CDR3 sequence: CASSLTGGEITEAFF. The CDR3 region has the DNA TGCGCCAGCAGCTTGACAGGGGGCGAGATCACTGAAGCTTTCTTT.

The V call is TRBV7-2, the J call TRBJ2-1; 9 bases line up with TRBD2. This CDR3 is built from 14 residues. Per the germline V gene, CDR1 is SGHTA and CDR2 is FQGNSA. After removal of 4 bases from V and 7 bases from J, the junction contained 5 bases not matched to a gene. In DNA, the CDR3 is TGTGCCAGCAGCTCGGCGGGGGGGGCTAATGAGCAGTTCTTC. Translated, it gives CASSSAGGANEQFF.

This chain links TRBV5-6 with TRBJ2-1; TRBD2 matches 15 bases. The CDR3 extends over 16 amino acids. Germline CDR1 SGHDT, CDR2 YYEEEE. Trimming cost V 4 bases and J 10 bases; bases outside gene matches: 9. The DNA of the CDR3 is TGTGCCAGCAGCCTCCCGGGACTAGCGGGGGGAAACGAGCAGTTCTTC. Protein sequence: CASSLPGLAGGNEQFF.

The gene calls are TRBV7-3 and TRBJ2-5; TRBD1 matches 10 bases. V lost 5 bases and J lost 4; bases outside the gene matches: 10. CDR3 size: 16 residues. Per germline, CDR1 SGHTA and CDR2 FQGTGA. Here the CDR3 reads CASSTMTGGRGETQYF. For the CDR3, the DNA is TGTGCCAGCAGCACTATGACAGGGGGCAGGGGAGAGACCCAGTACTTC.

The sample holds a few counts of this clone. This chain links TRBV4-3 with TRBJ1-1; 7 nucleotides match TRBD1. From germline, CDR1 is LGHNA and CDR2 YSLEER. The ends lost 0 bases at V and 3 bases at J; junction bases unmatched: 10. The CDR3 loop spans 17 amino acids. For the CDR3, the DNA is TGCGCCAGCAGCCAAGAGGCCATCAGGACAGGATACACTGAAGCTTTCTTT. Protein sequence: CASSQEAIRTGYTEAFF.

The chain employs TRBV6-6 and TRBJ1-4; 9 bases are shared with TRBD1. Losses at the gene ends were 2 bases for V and 12 bases for J; bases not matched to a gene: 10. The CDR3 totals 15 residues. The germline V gene encodes CDR1 MNHNY and CDR2 SVGAGI (reference sequence). The CDR3: CASSYGGNRGLELFF. The CDR3 DNA reads as TGTGCCAGCAGTTACGGTGGGAACAGGGGGCTAGAACTGTTTTTT.

This chain links TRBV5-6 with TRBJ2-7, with a tentative D call TRBD2 (7 bases). This CDR3 region has 15 residues. V was pared by 5 bases and J by 0 bases, with 15 bases between. CDR1 is SGHDT, CDR2 YYEEEE, per germline. The CDR3: CASRLGGGLSYEQYF. The CDR3 DNA sequence: TGTGCCAGCAGACTGGGGGGGGGCCTCTCCTACGAGCAGTACTTC.

J is TRBJ1-2 and V is TRBV7-2; D perhaps matches TRBD1 (5 bases). CDR3 length equals 15 residues. The germline V and J ends were trimmed by 5 bases and 6 bases, with 19 bases remaining between them. The germline V gene has CDR1 SGHTA and CDR2 FQGNSA. CDR3 protein: CASSPRGNEGDGYTF. CDR3 DNA: TGTGCCAGCAGCCCGCGTGGGAACGAAGGGGATGGCTACACCTTC.

The chain couples TRBV18 to TRBJ1-2; 7 nucleotides match TRBD1. The CDR3 runs to 14 residues. The germline V gene has CDR1 KGHSH and CDR2 LQKENI. V lost 2 bases to trimming and J lost 10 bases; unmatched junction nucleotides: 10. The CDR3 protein is CASSPYGQGEDYTF. CDR3 nucleotides: TGTGCCAGCTCACCATACGGGCAGGGGGAAGACTACACCTTC.

The V and J genes are TRBV6-4 and TRBJ2-3, with 13 positions matching TRBD2. Germline V CDR1 and CDR2: MRHNA, SNTAGT. Trimming at V came to 4 bases and at J to 5 bases, leaving 0 bases not matched to a gene. This CDR3 comprises 14 residues. The CDR3 nucleotides are TGTGCCAGCAGTGGGACTAGCGGGAGAGATACGCAGTATTTT. It yields the protein CASSGTSGRDTQYF.

The J gene is TRBJ1-1, the V gene TRBV5-1; D gene ambiguous. The CDR3 sequence is 14 residues long. Germline lookup yields CDR1 SGHRS and CDR2 YFSETQ. V shed 3 bases and J shed 1 base, with 10 bases lying between them. The CDR3 sequence is CASSSNTANTEAFF. For the CDR3, the DNA is TGCGCCAGCAGCTCTAACACAGCGAACACTGAAGCTTTCTTT.

The CDR3 region has the DNA TGCGCCAGCAGCTTGCCGGGGGATACGCAGTATTTT. Protein product: CASSLPGDTQYF. The rearrangement uses TRBV5-1 and TRBJ2-3; a possible D gene is TRBD2 (5 bases). Germline V gives CDR1 SGHRS, CDR2 YFSETQ. The V end was cut by 1 base, the J end by 6 bases, with 6 bases between. The CDR3 is 12 residues long.

The chain has TRBV29-1 and TRBJ1-1; no reliable D call. This CDR3 is 12 amino acids long. Trimming took 5 bases from V and 3 from J, leaving 10 bases between them. Germline CDR1 and CDR2: SQVTM and ANQGSEA. The CDR3 protein is CSVQGLDTEAFF. DNA of the CDR3: TGCAGCGTTCAAGGTTTAGACACTGAAGCTTTCTTT. The full variable domain, completed using reference TRBV29-1 and TRBJ1-1, is SAVISQKPSRDICQRGTSLTIQCQVDSQVTMMFWYRQQPGQSLTLIATANQGSEATYESGFVIDKFPISRPNLTFSTLTVSNMSPEDSSIYLCSVQGLDTEAFFGQGTRLTVV.